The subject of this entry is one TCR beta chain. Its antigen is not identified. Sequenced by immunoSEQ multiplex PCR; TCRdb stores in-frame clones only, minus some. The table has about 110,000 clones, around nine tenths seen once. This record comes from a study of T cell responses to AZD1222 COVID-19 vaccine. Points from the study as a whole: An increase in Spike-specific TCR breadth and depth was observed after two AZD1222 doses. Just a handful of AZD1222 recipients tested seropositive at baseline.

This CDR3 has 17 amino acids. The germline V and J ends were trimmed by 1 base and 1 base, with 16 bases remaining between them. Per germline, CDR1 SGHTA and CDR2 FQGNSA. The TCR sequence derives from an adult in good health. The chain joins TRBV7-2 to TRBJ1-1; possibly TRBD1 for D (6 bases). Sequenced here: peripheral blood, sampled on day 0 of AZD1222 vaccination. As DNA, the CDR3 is TGTGCCAGCAGCTTAGGGTACGGACAGAAAGGGAACACTGAAGCTTTCTTT. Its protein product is CASSLGYGQKGNTEAFF.